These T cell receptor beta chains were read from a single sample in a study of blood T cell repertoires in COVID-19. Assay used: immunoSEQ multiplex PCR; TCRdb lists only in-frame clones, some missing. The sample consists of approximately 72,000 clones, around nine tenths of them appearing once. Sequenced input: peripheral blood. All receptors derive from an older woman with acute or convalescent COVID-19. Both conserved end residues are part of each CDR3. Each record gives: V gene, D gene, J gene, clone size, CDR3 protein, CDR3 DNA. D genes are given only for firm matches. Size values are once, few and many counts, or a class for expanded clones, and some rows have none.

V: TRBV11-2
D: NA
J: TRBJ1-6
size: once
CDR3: CASSLARDSPLHF
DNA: TGTGCCAGCAGCTTAGCTAGAGATTCACCCCTCCACTTT

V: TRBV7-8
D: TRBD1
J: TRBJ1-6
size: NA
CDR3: CASSRGTGDSPLHF
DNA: TGTGCCAGCAGCCGTGGGACAGGGGATTCACCCCTCCACTTT

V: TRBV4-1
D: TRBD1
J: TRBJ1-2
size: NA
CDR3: CASSQVGTGGTEGYTF
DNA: TGCGCCAGCAGCCAAGTAGGGACAGGGGGTACGGAGGGCTACACCTTC

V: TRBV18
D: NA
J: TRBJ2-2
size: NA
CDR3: CASHGQRGTGELFF
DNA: TGTGCCAGTCACGGACAGAGAGGTACCGGGGAGCTGTTTTTT

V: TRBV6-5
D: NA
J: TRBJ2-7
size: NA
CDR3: CASSSPRGSSYEQYF
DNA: TGTGCCAGCAGTTCCCCACGCGGGTCCTCCTACGAGCAGTACTTC

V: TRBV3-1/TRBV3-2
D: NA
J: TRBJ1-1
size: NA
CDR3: CASSQTANTEAFF
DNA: TGTGCCAGCAGCCAAACAGCGAACACTGAAGCTTTCTTT

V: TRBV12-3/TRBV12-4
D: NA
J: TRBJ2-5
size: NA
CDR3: CASRTEETQYF
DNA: TGTGCCAGTAGGACAGAAGAGACCCAGTACTTC

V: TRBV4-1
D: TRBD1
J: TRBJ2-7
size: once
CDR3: CASSRVLGQENYEQYF
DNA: TGCGCCAGCAGCCGTGTCCTGGGACAGGAAAACTACGAGCAGTACTTC

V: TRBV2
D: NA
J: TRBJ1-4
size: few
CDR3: CASSGGGVNEKLFF
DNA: TGTGCCAGCAGCGGAGGCGGGGTTAATGAAAAACTGTTTTTT

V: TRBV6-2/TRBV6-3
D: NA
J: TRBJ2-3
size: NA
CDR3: CASSRGQRGLSTQYF
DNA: TGTGCCAGCAGCCGCGGACAAAGGGGCCTCTCTACGCAGTATTTT

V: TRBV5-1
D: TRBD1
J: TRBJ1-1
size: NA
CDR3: CASSLPYRGGNTEAFF
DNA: TGCGCCAGCAGCTTGCCGTACAGGGGAGGGAACACTGAAGCTTTCTTT

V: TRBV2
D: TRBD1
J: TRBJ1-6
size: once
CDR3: CASSLYRGQNSPLHF
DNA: TGTGCCAGCAGTCTCTACAGGGGACAAAATTCACCCCTCCACTTT

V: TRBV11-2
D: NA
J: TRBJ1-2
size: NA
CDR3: CASSLERQRNYGYTF
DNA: TGTGCCAGCAGCTTAGAAAGACAGAGAAACTATGGCTACACCTTC

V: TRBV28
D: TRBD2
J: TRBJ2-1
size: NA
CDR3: CASGLGGGYNEQFF
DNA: TGTGCCAGCGGGCTGGGCGGGGGCTACAATGAGCAGTTCTTC

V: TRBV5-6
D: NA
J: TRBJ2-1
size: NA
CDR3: CASSFRTTPWRSYNEQFF
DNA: TGTGCCAGCAGCTTTAGGACTACTCCGTGGCGCTCCTACAATGAGCAGTTCTTC

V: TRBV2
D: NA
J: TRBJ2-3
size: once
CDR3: CASRAGVYLPDTQYF
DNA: TGTGCCAGCAGAGCAGGGGTCTATCTTCCAGATACGCAGTATTTT

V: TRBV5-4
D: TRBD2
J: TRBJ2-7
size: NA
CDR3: CASSLVSGLAREQYF
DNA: TGTGCCAGCAGCTTGGTCTCTGGACTAGCACGCGAGCAGTACTTC

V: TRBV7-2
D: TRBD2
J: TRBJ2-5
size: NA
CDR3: CASSLGSGVVETQYF
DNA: TGTGCCAGCAGCTTAGGGAGCGGGGTCGTAGAGACCCAGTACTTC

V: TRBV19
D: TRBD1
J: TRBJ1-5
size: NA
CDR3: CASSIGNRDRGSQPQHF
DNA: TGTGCCAGTAGTATCGGGAACCGGGACAGGGGCTCTCAGCCCCAGCATTTT

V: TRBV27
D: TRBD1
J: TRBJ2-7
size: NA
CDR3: CASSIQGAEQYF
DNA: TGTGCCAGCAGTATACAGGGGGCCGAGCAGTACTTC

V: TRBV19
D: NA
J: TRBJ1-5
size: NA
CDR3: CASLWGQGQPQHF
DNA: TGTGCCAGTCTTTGGGGGCAGGGTCAGCCCCAGCATTTT

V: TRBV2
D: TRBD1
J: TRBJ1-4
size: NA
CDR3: CASIRQGRNEKLFF
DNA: TGTGCCAGCATCCGACAGGGCAGGAATGAAAAACTGTTTTTT

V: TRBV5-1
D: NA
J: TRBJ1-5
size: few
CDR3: CASSFDGIANQPQHF
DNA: TGCGCCAGCAGCTTCGACGGTATAGCCAATCAGCCCCAGCATTTT

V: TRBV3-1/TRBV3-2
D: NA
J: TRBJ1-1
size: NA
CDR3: CASSQAGGTEAFF
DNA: TGTGCCAGCAGCCAAGCGGGGGGGACTGAAGCTTTCTTT

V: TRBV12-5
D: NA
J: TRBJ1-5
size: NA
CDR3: CASGPGDSFNQPQHF
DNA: TGTGCTAGTGGTCCTGGGGACTCTTTCAATCAGCCCCAGCATTTT

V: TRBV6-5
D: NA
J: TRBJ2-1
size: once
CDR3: CASSPVSYNEQFF
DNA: TGTGCCAGCAGCCCCGTCAGCTACAATGAGCAGTTCTTC

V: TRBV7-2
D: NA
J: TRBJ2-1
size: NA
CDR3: CASSLAALGLNEQFF
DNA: TGTGCCAGCAGCTTAGCGGCCCTAGGTCTCAATGAGCAGTTCTTC

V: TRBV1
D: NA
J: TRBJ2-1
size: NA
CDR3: CTSRKSGGPYNEQFF
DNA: TGCACCAGCAGAAAAAGCGGGGGGCCTTACAATGAGCAGTTCTTC

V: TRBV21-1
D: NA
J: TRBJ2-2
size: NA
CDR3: CASSIRTGRIRELFF
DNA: TGTGCCAGCAGCATTCGGACAGGGCGGATCAGGGAGCTGTTTTTT

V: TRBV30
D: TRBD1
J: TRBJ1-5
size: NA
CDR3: CAWSPGQSNQPQHF
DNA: TGTGCCTGGAGTCCGGGACAGAGCAATCAGCCCCAGCATTTT

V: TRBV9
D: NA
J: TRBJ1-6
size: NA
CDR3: CASSGKEGLRNSPLHF
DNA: TGTGCCAGCAGCGGCAAAGAGGGACTTAGAAATTCACCCCTCCACTTT